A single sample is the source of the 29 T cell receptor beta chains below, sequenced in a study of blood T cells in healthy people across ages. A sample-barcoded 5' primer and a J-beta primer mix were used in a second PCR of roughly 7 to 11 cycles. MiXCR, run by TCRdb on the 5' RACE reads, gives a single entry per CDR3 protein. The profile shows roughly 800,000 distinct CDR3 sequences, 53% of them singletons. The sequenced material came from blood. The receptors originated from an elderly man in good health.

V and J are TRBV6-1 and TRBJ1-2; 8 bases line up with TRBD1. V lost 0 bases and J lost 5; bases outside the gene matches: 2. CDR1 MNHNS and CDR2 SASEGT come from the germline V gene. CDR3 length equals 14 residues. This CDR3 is CASSEAHRGYGYTF. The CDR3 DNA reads TGTGCCAGCAGTGAAGCACACAGGGGGTATGGCTACACCTTC.

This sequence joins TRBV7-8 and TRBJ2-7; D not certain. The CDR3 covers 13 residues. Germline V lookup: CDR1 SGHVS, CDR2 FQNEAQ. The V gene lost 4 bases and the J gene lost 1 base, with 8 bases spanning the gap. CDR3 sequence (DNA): TGTGCCAGCAGCTCTCACGAATCCTACGAGCAGTACTTC. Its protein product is CASSSHESYEQYF.

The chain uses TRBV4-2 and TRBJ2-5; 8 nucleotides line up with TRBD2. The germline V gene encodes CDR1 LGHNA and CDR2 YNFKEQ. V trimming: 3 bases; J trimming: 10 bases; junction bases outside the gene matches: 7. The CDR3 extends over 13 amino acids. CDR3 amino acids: CASSQNLAGDQYF. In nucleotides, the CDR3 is TGTGCCAGCAGCCAGAATCTAGCGGGCGACCAGTACTTC.

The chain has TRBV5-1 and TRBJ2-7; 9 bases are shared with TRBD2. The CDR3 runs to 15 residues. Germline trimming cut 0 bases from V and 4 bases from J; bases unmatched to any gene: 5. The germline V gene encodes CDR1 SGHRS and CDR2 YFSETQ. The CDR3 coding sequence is TGCGCCAGCAGCTTGGTGGTAGCGGGAGCATACGAGCAGTACTTC. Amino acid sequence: CASSLVVAGAYEQYF. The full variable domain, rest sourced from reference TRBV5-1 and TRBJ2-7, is KAGVTQTPRYLIKTRGQQVTLSCSPISGHRSVSWYQQTPGQGLQFLFEYFSETQRNKGNFPGRFSGRQFSNSRSEMNVSTLELGDSALYLCASSLVVAGAYEQYFGPGTRLTVT.

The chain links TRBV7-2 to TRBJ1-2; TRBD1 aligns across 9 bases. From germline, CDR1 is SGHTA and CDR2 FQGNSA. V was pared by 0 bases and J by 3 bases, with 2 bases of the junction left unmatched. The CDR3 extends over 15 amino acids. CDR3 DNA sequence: TGTGCCAGCAGCTTAGCGGACAGGGGCGACTATGGCTACACCTTC. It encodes CASSLADRGDYGYTF.

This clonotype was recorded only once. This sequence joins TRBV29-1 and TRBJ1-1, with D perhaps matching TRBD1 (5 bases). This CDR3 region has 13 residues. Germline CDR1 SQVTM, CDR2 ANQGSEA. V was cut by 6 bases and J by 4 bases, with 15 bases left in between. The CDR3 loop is CSVGEAGGTEAFF. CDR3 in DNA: TGCAGCGTGGGGGAGGCGGGCGGCACTGAAGCTTTCTTT.

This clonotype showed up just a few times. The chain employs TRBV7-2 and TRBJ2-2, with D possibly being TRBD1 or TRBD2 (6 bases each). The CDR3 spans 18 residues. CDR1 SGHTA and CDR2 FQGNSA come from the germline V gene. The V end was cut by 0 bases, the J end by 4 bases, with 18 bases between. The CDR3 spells CASSLALRGRRVTGELFF. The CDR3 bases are TGTGCCAGCAGCTTAGCGCTCCGGGGGCGGAGAGTCACCGGGGAGCTGTTTTTT.

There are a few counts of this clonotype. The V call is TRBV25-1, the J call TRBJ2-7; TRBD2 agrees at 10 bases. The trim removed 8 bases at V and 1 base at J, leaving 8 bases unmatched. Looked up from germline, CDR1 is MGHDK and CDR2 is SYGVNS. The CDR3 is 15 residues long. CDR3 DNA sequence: TGTGCCAGCGGGTCTAGCGGGAGAGGATCCTACGAGCAGTACTTC. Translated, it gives CASGSSGRGSYEQYF.

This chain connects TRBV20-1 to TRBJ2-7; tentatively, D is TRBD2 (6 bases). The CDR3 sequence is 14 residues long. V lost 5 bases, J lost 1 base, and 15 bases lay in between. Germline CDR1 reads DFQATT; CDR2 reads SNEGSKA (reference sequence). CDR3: CSAPHPRGSYEQYF. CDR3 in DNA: TGCAGTGCTCCCCATCCGCGGGGATCCTACGAGCAGTACTTC.

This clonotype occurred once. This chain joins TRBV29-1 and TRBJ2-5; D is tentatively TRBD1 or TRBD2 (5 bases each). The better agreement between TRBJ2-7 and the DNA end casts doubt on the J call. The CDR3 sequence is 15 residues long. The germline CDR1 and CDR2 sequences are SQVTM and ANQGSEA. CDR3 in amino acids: CSVVLVVGTYREQYF. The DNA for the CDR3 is TGCAGCGTTGTTTTGGTTGTAGGGACGTACCGCGAGCAGTACTTC.

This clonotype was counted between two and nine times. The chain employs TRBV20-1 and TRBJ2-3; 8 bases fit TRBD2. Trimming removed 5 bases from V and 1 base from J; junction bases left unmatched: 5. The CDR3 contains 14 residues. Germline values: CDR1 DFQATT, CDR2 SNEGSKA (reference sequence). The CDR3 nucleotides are TGCAGTGCTCCGAAGCGGGGGCGCACAGATACGCAGTATTTT. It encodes CSAPKRGRTDTQYF.

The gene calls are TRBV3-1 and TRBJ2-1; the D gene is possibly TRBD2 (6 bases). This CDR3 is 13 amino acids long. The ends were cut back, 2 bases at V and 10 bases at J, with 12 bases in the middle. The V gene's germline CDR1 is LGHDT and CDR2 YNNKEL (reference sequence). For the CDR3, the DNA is TGTGCCAGCAGCCAACCAAAACGGGGGGAGCAGTTCTTC. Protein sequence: CASSQPKRGEQFF.

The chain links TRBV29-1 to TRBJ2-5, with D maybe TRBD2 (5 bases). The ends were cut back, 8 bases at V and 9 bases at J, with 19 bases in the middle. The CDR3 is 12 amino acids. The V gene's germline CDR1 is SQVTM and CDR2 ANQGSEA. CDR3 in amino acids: CSSRGRVWAQYF. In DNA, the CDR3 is TGCAGCTCCCGAGGGCGGGTATGGGCCCAGTACTTC.

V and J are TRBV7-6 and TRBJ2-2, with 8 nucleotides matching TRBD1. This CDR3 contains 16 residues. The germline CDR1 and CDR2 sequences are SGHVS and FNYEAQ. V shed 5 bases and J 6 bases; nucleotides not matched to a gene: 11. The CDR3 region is CASSRSGGAKAGELFF. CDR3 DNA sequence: TGTGCCAGCAGCCGGTCAGGGGGCGCAAAAGCCGGGGAGCTGTTTTTT.

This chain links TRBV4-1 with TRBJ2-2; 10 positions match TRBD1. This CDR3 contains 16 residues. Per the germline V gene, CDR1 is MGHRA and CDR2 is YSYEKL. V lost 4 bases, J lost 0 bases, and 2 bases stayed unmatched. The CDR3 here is CASSLGQGANTGELFF. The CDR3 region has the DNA TGCGCCAGCAGCCTCGGACAGGGGGCGAACACCGGGGAGCTGTTTTTT.

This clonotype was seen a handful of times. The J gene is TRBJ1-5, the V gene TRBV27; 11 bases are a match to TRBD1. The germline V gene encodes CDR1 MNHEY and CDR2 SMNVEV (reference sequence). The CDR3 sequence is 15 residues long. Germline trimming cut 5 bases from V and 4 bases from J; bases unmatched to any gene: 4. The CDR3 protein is CASSQGTGGNQPQHF. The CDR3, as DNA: TGTGCCAGCAGTCAAGGGACAGGGGGGAATCAGCCCCAGCATTTT.

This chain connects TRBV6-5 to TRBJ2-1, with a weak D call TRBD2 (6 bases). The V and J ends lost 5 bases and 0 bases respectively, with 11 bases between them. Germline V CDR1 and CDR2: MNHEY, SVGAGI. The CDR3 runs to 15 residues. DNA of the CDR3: TGTGCCAGCAGTCCAGCGGGCATCTCCTACAATGAGCAGTTCTTC. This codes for CASSPAGISYNEQFF.

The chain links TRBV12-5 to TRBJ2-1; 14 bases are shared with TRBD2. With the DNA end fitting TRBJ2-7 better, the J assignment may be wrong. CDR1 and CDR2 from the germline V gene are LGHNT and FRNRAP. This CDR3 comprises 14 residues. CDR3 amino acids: CASQGLAGDDEQYF. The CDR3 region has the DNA TGTGCTAGCCAGGGACTAGCGGGAGACGATGAGCAGTACTTC.

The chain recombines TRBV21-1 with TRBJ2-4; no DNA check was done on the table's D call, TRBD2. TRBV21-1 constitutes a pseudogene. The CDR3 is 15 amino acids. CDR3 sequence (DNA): TGTGCCAGCAGCCCGAGTCCGGGGCCCTTCGACATTCAGTACTTC. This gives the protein CASSPSPGPFDIQYF.

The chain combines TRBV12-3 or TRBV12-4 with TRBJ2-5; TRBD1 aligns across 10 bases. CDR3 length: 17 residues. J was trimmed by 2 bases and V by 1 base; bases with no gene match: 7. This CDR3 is CASSLGVGTGDQETQYF. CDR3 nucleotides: TGTGCCAGCAGTTTAGGGGTAGGGACAGGGGATCAAGAGACCCAGTACTTC.

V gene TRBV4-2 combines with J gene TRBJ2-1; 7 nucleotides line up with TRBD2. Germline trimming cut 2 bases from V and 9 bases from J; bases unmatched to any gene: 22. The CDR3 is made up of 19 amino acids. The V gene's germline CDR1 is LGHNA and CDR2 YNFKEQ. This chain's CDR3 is CASSQYSDLSGTFLAEQFF. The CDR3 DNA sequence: TGTGCCAGCAGCCAATACTCAGACCTCAGCGGGACCTTTCTTGCTGAGCAGTTCTTC.

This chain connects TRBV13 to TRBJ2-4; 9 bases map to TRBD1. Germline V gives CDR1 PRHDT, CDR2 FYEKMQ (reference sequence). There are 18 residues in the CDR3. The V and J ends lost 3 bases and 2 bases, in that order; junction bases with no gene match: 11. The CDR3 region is CASSLVTLTGGSKNIQYF. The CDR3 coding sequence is TGTGCCAGCAGCTTGGTAACCCTAACAGGGGGCTCCAAAAACATTCAGTACTTC.

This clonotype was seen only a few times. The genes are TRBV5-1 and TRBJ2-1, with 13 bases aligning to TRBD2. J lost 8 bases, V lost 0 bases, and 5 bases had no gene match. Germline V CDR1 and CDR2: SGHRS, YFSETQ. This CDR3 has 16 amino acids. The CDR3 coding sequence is TGCGCCAGCAGCTTGGGAGGGACTAGCGGGACCGATGAGCAGTTCTTC. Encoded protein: CASSLGGTSGTDEQFF.

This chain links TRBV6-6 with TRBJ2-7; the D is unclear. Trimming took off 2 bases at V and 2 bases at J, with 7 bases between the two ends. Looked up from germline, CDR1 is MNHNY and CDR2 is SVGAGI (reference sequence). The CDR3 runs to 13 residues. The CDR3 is CASSYIGTYEQYF. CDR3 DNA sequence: TGTGCCAGCAGTTACATTGGGACCTACGAGCAGTACTTC.

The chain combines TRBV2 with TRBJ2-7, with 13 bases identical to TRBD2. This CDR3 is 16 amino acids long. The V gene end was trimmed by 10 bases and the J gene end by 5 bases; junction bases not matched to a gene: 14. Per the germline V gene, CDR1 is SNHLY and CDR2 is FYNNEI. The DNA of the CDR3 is TGTGCCAACCGTCGGACTAGCGGGAGCAACGACCACGAGCAGTACTTC. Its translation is CANRRTSGSNDHEQYF. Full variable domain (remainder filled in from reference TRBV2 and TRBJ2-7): EPEVTQTPSHQVTQMGQEVILRCVPISNHLYFYWYRQILGQKVEFLVSFYNNEISEKSEIFDDQFSVERPDGSNFTLKIRSTKLEDSAMYFCANRRTSGSNDHEQYFGPGTRLTVT.

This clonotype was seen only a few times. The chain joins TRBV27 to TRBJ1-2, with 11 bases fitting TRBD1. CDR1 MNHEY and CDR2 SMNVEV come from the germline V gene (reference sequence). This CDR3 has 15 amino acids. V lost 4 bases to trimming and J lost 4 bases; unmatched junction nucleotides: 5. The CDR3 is CASSYRTGGPYGYTF. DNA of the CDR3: TGTGCCAGCAGTTATCGGACAGGGGGCCCCTATGGCTACACCTTC.

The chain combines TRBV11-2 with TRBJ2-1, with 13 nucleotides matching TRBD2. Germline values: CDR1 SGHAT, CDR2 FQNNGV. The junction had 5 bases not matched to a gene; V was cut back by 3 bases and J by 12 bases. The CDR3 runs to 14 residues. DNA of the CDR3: TGTGCCAGCAGCTTTGGGACTAGCGGGGAACGGCAGTTCTTC. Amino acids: CASSFGTSGERQFF.

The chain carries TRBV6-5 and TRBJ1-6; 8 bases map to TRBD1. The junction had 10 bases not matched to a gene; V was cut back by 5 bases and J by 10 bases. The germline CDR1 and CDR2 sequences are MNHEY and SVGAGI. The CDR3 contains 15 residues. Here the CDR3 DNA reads TGTGCCAGCAGTCCTCAGACAGGGGTCGTATCACCCCTCCACTTT. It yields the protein CASSPQTGVVSPLHF.

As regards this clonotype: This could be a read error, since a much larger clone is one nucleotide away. CDR3 bases: TGCAGCGCACAGCCCACCGTTGGGGGGCGCTCTGGAAACACCATATATTTT. Amino acids: CSAQPTVGGRSGNTIYF. V and J are TRBV20-1 and TRBJ1-3, with TRBD1 as a possible D gene (6 bases). Germline V gene sequence: CDR1 DFQATT, CDR2 SNEGSKA (reference sequence). CDR3 length: 17 residues.